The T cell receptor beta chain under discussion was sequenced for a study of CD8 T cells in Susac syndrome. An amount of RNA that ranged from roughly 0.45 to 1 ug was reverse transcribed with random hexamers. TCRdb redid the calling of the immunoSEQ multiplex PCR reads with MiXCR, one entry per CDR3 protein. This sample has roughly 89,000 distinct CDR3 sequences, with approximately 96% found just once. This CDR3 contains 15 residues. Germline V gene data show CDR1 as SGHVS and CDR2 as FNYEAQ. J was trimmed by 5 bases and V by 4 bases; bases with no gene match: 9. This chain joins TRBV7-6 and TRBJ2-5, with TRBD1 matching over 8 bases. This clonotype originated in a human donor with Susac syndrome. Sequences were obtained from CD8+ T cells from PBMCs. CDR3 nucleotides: TGTGCCAGCAGCTCCTTCAGGGGGCGTACGGAGACCCAGTACTTC. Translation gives CASSSFRGRTETQYF.